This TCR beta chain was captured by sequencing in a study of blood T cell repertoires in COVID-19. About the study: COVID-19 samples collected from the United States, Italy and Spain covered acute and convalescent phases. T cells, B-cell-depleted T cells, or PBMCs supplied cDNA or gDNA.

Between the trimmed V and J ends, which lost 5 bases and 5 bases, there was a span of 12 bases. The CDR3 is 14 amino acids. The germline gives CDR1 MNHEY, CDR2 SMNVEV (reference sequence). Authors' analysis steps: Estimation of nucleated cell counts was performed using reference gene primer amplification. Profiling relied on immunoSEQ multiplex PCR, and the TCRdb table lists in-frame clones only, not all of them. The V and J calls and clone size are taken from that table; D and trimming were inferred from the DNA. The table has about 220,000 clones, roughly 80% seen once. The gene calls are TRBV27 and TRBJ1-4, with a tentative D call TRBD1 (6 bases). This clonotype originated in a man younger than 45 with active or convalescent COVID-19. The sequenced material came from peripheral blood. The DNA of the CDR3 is TGTGCCAGCAGTACCCGGACAGACAATGAAAAACTGTTTTTT. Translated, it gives CASSTRTDNEKLFF.